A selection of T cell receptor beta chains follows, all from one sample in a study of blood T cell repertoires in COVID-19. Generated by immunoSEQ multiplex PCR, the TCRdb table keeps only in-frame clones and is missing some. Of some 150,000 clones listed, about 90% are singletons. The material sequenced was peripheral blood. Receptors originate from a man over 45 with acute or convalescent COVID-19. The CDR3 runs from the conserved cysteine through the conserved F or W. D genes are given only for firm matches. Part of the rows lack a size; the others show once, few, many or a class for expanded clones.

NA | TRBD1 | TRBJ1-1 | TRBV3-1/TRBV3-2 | TGTGCCAGCAGCCACTCAGGGACAGGGTTTGGTGAAGCTTTCTTT | CASSHSGTGFGEAFF
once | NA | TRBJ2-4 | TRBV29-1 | TGCAGCGTACTAACGATACTAGCCAAAAACATTCAGTACTTC | CSVLTILAKNIQYF
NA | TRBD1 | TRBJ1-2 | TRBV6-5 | TGTGCCAGCAGCCTCGGGACAGCTTATGGCTACACCTTC | CASSLGTAYGYTF
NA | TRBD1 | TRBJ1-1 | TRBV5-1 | TGCGCCAGCAGCAGCCATACGGGACAGGGGCGGACTGAAGCTTTCTTT | CASSSHTGQGRTEAFF
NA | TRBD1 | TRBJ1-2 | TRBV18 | TGTGCCAGCTCACCCTTGCCAGGGGGCCATGGCTACACCTTC | CASSPLPGGHGYTF
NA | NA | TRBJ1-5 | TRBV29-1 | TGCAGCGTTTACCCAGGGGGCAATCAGCCCCAGCATTTT | CSVYPGGNQPQHF
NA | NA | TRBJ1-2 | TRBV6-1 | TGTGCCAGCAGTGAAGCGCGACGAGGGAGGATCTATGGCTACACCTTC | CASSEARRGRIYGYTF
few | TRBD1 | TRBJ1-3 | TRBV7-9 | TGTGCCAGCAGCTTAGAAAGGGGGCGCCTAAACACCATATATTTT | CASSLERGRLNTIYF
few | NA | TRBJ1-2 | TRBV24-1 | TGTGCCACCAGTTCTTCCGGGGTTTACACCTTC | CATSSSGVYTF
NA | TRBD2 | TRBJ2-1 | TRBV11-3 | TGTGCCAGCAGCGCGGGAGGGCGGAATGAGCAGTTCTTC | CASSAGGRNEQFF
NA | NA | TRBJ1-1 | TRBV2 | TGTGCCAGCAGCCTCCCCCCGGACAGTTTGAACACTGAAGCTTTCTTT | CASSLPPDSLNTEAFF
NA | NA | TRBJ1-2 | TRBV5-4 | TGTGCCAGCACAGAGGCCCAGGGACAACGCGGCTACACCTTC | CASTEAQGQRGYTF
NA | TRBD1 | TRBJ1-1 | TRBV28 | TGTGCCAGCAGTTTACCCGACAGGGCAGGGTGGACTGAAGCTTTCTTT | CASSLPDRAGWTEAFF
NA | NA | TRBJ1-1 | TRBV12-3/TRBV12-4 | TGTGCCAGCAGCGCGGGGGCCAAGACAGCTTTCTTT | CASSAGAKTAFF
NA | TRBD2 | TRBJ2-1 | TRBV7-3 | TGTGCCAGCAGCTTAAGGTCTAGCGGGTACAATGAGCAGTTCTTC | CASSLRSSGYNEQFF
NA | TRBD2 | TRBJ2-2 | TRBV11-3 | TGTGCCAGCAGCCGCAACGGGGGGGTCCCCGGGGAGCTGTTTTTT | CASSRNGGVPGELFF